Given below is one T cell receptor beta chain in context. Libraries were prepared by immunoSEQ multiplex PCR; TCRdb keeps only in-frame clonotypes and omits some of them. The repertoire holds roughly 3,500 clones, with approximately 83% as singletons. Adults with ileal or ileocolonic Crohn's disease and an indication for resection were eligible. The sample originates from a study of T cell repertoires in ileal Crohn's disease. The clonotype was recovered from an adult with Crohn's disease. What was sequenced was ileal tissue.

The CDR3 reads CASSRDRGYNNSPLHF. The CDR3 DNA is TGTGCCAGCAGCCGCGACAGGGGGTATAATAATTCACCCCTCCACTTT. V usage is TRBV7-9 and J usage is TRBJ1-6; 9 bases match TRBD1. This CDR3 contains 16 residues. V trimming: 5 bases; J trimming: 5 bases; junction bases outside the gene matches: 7. Germline CDR1 is SEHNR and CDR2 is FQNEAQ (reference sequence).